The rows below give T cell receptor beta chains drawn from one sample of a study of T cell repertoires in cytomegalovirus infection. MiXCR, run by TCRdb on the reads, gives a single entry per CDR3 protein. The table lists 110,000 to 150,000 distinct CDR3 sequences, 32% of them singletons. These receptors' targets are unknown. Specimen: CD8+ T cells from cultured PBMCs, collected from culture after CMV antigen stimulation. These TCRs come from a human donor in good health (CMV status not recorded). Some clones in this sample may be carry-over from other donors' samples. Each CDR3 is given with its conserved first and last residue. D genes are given only for firm matches. Expanded clones are given a class, and other clones once, few, many or no size at all.

J,size,V,D,DNA,CDR3
TRBJ2-2,-,TRBV20-1,-,TGCAGTGCCGCGGAGGGGCTGAACACCGGGGAGCTGTTTTTT,CSAAEGLNTGELFF
TRBJ1-1,few,TRBV12-3/TRBV12-4,TRBD1,TGTGCCAGCAGTGGGACAGCCACAGCTTTCTTT,CASSGTATAFF
TRBJ2-1,-,TRBV27,-,TGTGCCAGCACCGTGCCTGGGGGGTCCTACAATGAGCAGTTCTTC,CASTVPGGSYNEQFF
TRBJ2-1,many,TRBV12-3/TRBV12-4,-,TGTGCCAGCAGTTTCCCCCGGAATGAGCAGTTCTTC,CASSFPRNEQFF
TRBJ1-1,few,TRBV7-8,-,TGTGCCAGCAGCCCCGCGGGGGGTGGGACTGAAGCTTTCTTT,CASSPAGGGTEAFF
TRBJ1-1,-,TRBV28,TRBD1,TGTGCCAGCACTGGACAGGGAGGAAACACTGAAGCTTTCTTT,CASTGQGGNTEAFF
TRBJ1-2,few,TRBV29-1,-,TGCAGCGTTGAAGGGGGGCTGATAGCTAACTATGGCTACACCTTC,CSVEGGLIANYGYTF
TRBJ1-1,once,TRBV19,-,TGTGCCAGTAGTATGGGGGGAGATGACACTGAAGCTTTCTTT,CASSMGGDDTEAFF
TRBJ1-1,-,TRBV4-2,-,TGTGCCAGCAGCTCCGAGGAGGGGCTGAGATCTGAAGCTTTCTTT,CASSSEEGLRSEAFF
TRBJ2-1,few,TRBV12-3/TRBV12-4,TRBD1,TGTGCCAGCAGTTCAGGGGGCAACTACAATGAGCAGTTCTTC,CASSSGGNYNEQFF
TRBJ2-1,-,TRBV7-6,-,TGTGCCAGCAGCTTAGACTGGGGATCCTACAATGAGCAGTTCTTC,CASSLDWGSYNEQFF
TRBJ2-3,-,TRBV4-1,-,TGTGCCAGCCAAGAACAGGGTGGTGGAGCAGATACGCAGTATTTT,CASQEQGGGADTQYF
TRBJ2-3,few,TRBV5-6,TRBD2,TGTGCCAGCAGCTTGTGGGGACTAGAAATAGATACGCAGTATTTT,CASSLWGLEIDTQYF
TRBJ2-5,-,TRBV5-1,-,TGCGCCAGCAGCTTGGTGGTGACCTCCACTCGGGAGACCCAGTACTTC,CASSLVVTSTRETQYF
TRBJ2-5,few,TRBV7-8,-,TGTGCCAGCAGCTTTTCACCCACCATCCAGGGATCGGGGGAGACCCAGTACTTC,CASSFSPTIQGSGETQYF
TRBJ1-2,medium-sized,TRBV7-2,-,TGTGCCAGCAGCCCGCGGGGGAACTATGGCTACACCTTC,CASSPRGNYGYTF
TRBJ1-2,-,TRBV19,TRBD1,TGTGCCAGTAGTATCATCGTCCAGACAGGGAGCTATGGCTACACCTTC,CASSIIVQTGSYGYTF
TRBJ2-3,many,TRBV5-6,-,TGTGCCAGCAGCTTGGAACTTTACACAGATACGCAGTATTTT,CASSLELYTDTQYF
TRBJ2-3,few,TRBV7-9,TRBD1,TGTGCCAGCAGCTCCCTCCCCACAGGGGTCCACACAGATACGCAGTATTTT,CASSSLPTGVHTDTQYF
TRBJ1-1,-,TRBV12-3/TRBV12-4,-,TGTGCCAGCAGTTTTGGAGAAACTGAAGCTTTCTTT,CASSFGETEAFF
TRBJ2-7,-,TRBV27,-,TGTGCCAGCAGTGGATCGGAGCGGTTTATGAACGAGCAGTACTTC,CASSGSERFMNEQYF
TRBJ2-7,many,TRBV27,-,TGTGCCAGCAGTTTGGAGGCAGGGTTATACTACGAGCAGTACTTC,CASSLEAGLYYEQYF
TRBJ1-1,few,TRBV19,-,TGTGCCAGTAGAATGTACACTGAAGCTTTCTTT,CASRMYTEAFF
TRBJ2-1,few,TRBV5-6,-,TGTGCCAGCAGCTTCCCAGAGTTGTCCTACAATGAGCAGTTCTTC,CASSFPELSYNEQFF
TRBJ2-1,many,TRBV7-6,TRBD1,TGTGCCAGCAGCTTAGGACCAGGGGGTATGGATGAGCAGTTCTTC,CASSLGPGGMDEQFF
TRBJ2-1,few,TRBV14,-,TGTGCCAGCAGCCAGCGGCCATTCTGGGACAATGAGCAGTTCTTC,CASSQRPFWDNEQFF